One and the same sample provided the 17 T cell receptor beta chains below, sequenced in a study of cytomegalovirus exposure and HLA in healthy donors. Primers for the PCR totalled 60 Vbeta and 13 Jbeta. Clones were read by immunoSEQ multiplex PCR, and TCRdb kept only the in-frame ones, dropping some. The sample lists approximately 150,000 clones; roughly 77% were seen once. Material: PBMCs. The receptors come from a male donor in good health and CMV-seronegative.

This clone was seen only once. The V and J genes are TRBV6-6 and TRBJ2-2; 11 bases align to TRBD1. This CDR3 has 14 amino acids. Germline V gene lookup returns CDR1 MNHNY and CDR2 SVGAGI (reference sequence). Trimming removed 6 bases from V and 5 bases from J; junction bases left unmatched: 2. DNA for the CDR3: TGTGCCAGCAGCCGGGACAGGGGGACCGGGGAGCTGTTTTTT. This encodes CASSRDRGTGELFF.

The CDR3, as DNA: TGTGCCAGCAGTGAATCCTCAGGGGCCCCGAATGAAAAACTGTTTTTT. Its translation is CASSESSGAPNEKLFF. The J gene is TRBJ1-4, the V gene TRBV25-1; TRBD1 is a possible D gene (6 bases). The germline V gene encodes CDR1 MGHDK and CDR2 SYGVNS. The CDR3 has 16 amino acids. The V and J ends lost 1 base and 5 bases respectively, with 14 bases between them.

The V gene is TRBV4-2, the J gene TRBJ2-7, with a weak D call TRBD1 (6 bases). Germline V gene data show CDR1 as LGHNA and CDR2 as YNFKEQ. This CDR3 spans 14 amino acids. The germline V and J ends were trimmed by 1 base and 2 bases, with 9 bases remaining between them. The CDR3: CASSQVAGAYEQYF. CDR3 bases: TGTGCCAGCAGCCAAGTGGCAGGGGCCTACGAGCAGTACTTC.

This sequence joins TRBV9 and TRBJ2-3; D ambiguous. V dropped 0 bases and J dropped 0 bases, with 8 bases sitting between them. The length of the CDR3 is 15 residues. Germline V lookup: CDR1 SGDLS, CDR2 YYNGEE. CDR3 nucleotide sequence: TGTGCCAGCAGCGTAGCTAGTACTAGCACAGATACGCAGTATTTT. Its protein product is CASSVASTSTDTQYF.

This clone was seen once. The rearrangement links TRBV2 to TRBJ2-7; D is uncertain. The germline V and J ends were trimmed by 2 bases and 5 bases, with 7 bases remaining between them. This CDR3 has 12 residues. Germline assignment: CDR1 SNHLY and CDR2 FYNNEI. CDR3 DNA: TGTGCCAGCAGTGAAACATCCCACGAGCAGTACTTC. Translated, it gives CASSETSHEQYF.

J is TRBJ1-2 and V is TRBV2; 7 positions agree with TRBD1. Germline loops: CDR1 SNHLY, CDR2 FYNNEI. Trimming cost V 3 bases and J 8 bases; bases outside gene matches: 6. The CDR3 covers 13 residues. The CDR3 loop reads CASSEWDRGGYTF. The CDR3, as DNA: TGTGCCAGCAGTGAGTGGGACAGAGGGGGCTACACCTTC.

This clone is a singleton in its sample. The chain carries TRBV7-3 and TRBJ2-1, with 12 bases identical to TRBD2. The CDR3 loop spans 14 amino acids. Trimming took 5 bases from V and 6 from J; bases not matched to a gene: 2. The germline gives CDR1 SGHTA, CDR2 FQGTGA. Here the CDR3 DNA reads TGTGCCAGCAGCCCACTAGCGGGGGGCAATGAGCAGTTCTTC. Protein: CASSPLAGGNEQFF. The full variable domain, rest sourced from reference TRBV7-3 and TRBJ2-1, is GAGVSQTPSNKVTEKGKYVELRCDPISGHTALYWYRQSLGQGPEFLIYFQGTGAADDSGLPNDRFFAVRPEGSVSTLKIQRTERGDSAVYLCASSPLAGGNEQFFGPGTRLTVL.

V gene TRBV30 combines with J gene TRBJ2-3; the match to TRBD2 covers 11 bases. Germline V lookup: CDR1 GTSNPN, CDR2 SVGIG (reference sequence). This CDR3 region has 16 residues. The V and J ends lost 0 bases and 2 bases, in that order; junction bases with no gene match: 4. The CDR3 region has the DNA TGTGCCTGGAGTGTAGGGACTAGCGGAAACACAGATACGCAGTATTTT. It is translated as CAWSVGTSGNTDTQYF.

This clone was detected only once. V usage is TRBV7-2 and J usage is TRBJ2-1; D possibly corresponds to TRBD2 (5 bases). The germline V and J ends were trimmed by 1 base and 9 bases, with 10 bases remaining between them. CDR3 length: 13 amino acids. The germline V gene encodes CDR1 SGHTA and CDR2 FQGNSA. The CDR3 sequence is CASSLVGVGEQFF. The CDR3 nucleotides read TGTGCCAGCAGCTTAGTCGGGGTGGGTGAGCAGTTCTTC.

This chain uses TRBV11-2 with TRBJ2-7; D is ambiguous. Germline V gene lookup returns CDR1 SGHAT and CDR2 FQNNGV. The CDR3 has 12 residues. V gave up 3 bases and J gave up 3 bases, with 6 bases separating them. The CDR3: CASSFTVYEQYF. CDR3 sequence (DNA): TGTGCCAGCAGCTTTACTGTCTACGAGCAGTACTTC.

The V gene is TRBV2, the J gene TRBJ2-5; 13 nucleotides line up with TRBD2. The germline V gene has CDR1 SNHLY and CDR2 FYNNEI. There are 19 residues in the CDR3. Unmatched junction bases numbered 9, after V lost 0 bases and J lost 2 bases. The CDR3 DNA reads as TGTGCCAGCAGTGAAGCGCTTCTGACTAGCGGGGGGACACAAGAGACCCAGTACTTC. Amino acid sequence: CASSEALLTSGGTQETQYF.

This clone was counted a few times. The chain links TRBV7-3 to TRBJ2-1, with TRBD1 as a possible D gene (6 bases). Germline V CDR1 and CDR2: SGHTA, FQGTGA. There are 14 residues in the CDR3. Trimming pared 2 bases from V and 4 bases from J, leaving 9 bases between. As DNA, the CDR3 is TGTGCCAGCAGCTTAGGGGGCCTTTACAATGAGCAGTTCTTC. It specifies CASSLGGLYNEQFF.

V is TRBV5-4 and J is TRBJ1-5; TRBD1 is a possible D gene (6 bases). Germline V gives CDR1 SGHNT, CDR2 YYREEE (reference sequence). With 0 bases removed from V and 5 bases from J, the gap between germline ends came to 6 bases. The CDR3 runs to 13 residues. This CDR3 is CASSLDRDQPQHF. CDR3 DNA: TGTGCCAGCAGCTTGGACAGGGATCAGCCCCAGCATTTT.

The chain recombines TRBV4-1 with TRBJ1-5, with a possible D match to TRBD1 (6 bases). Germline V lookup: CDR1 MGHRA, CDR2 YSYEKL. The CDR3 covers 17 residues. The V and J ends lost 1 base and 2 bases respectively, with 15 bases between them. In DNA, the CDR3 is TGCGCCAGCAGCCAAGCGCCTCTAGGGGGGGGCAATCAGCCCCAGCATTTT. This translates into CASSQAPLGGGNQPQHF.

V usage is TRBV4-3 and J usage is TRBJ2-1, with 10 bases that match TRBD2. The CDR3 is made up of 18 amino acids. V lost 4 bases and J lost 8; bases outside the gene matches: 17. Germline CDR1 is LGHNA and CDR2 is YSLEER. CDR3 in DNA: TGCGCCAGCAGCCTCCTCTGGAGACTAGCGGGCGGAGGGTATGAGCAGTTCTTC. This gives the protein CASSLLWRLAGGGYEQFF.

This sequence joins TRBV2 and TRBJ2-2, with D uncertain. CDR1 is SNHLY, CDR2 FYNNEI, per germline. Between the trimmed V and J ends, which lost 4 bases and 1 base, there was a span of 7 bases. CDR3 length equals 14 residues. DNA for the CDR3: TGTGCCAGCAGTGGACTGCGGAACACCGGGGAGCTGTTTTTT. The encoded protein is CASSGLRNTGELFF.

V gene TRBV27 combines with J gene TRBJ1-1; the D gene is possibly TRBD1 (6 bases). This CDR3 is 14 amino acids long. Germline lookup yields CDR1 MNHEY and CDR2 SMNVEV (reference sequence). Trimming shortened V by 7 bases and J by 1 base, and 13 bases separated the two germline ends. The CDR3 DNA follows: TGTGCCAGCAAAAGGGCAGGGGCGAACACTGAAGCTTTCTTT. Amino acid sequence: CASKRAGANTEAFF.